Listed below are T cell receptor beta chains from one sample, sequenced in a study of somatic mutations in cytotoxic T cells in rheumatoid arthritis. Assay used: immunoSEQ multiplex PCR; TCRdb lists only in-frame clones, some missing. The sample comprises tens of thousands of clones, 82% of which are singletons, and approximately 8% rests with the top ten. The sample taken for sequencing was CD8+ T cells sorted from blood. Receptors were obtained from an adult with rheumatoid arthritis. The CDR3 runs from the conserved cysteine through the conserved F or W. Each record gives: D gene, CDR3 length, V gene, clone size, J gene, CDR3 DNA, CDR3 protein. The D gene is left open where the match is weak. Expanded clones get a size class; other rows say once, few or many, or leave the size out.

D: -; length: 13; V: TRBV6-5; size: -; J: TRBJ1-5; DNA: TGTGCCAGCAGCGTTTATAGCAATCAGCCCCAGCATTTT; CDR3: CASSVYSNQPQHF
D: -; length: 14; V: TRBV7-3; size: -; J: TRBJ2-1; DNA: TGTGCCAGCAGCCCCCGAACTAGTTACAATGAGCAGTTCTTC; CDR3: CASSPRTSYNEQFF
D: -; length: 15; V: TRBV11-3; size: -; J: TRBJ2-5; DNA: TGTGCCAGCAGCTTAACGACAGGTCAGGGGGAGACCCAGTACTTC; CDR3: CASSLTTGQGETQYF
D: -; length: 15; V: TRBV7-2; size: -; J: TRBJ1-5; DNA: TGTGCCAGCAGCTTAGTCCCCAATAGCAATCAGCCCCAGCATTTT; CDR3: CASSLVPNSNQPQHF
D: TRBD1; length: 13; V: TRBV7-8; size: -; J: TRBJ1-2; DNA: TGTGCCAGCAGCTTAGGGCCAGGGGGCGACTACACCTTC; CDR3: CASSLGPGGDYTF
D: -; length: 15; V: TRBV6-1; size: -; J: TRBJ2-7; DNA: TGTGCCAGCAGCGCCGGGACTCCTAACTTATACGAGCAGTACTTC; CDR3: CASSAGTPNLYEQYF
D: -; length: 14; V: TRBV7-9; size: few; J: TRBJ2-3; DNA: TGTGCCAGCAGCTCCTCGACTTGGGAGGATACGCAGTATTTT; CDR3: CASSSSTWEDTQYF
D: TRBD2; length: 18; V: TRBV7-2; size: -; J: TRBJ2-7; DNA: TGTGCCAGCGCCGCGGGAGCGGGAGGGCCCTCCCCCTCCTACGAGCAGTACTTC; CDR3: CASAAGAGGPSPSYEQYF
D: TRBD1; length: 11; V: TRBV2; size: few; J: TRBJ1-2; DNA: TGTGCCAGCAGCGACAGGGCTGGCTACACCTTC; CDR3: CASSDRAGYTF
D: TRBD2; length: 17; V: TRBV7-9; size: -; J: TRBJ2-2; DNA: TGTGCCAGCAGCTTAACCGGGACTAGCGAGAACACCGGGGAGCTGTTTTTT; CDR3: CASSLTGTSENTGELFF
D: TRBD1; length: 14; V: TRBV5-6; size: -; J: TRBJ2-7; DNA: TGTGCCAGCAGCTTCCCGGGACAGGGCTACGAGCAGTACTTC; CDR3: CASSFPGQGYEQYF
D: -; length: 17; V: TRBV7-8; size: -; J: TRBJ2-7; DNA: TGTGCCAGCGGCCACTCCTCGACGGAGGCCACCTACTACGAGCAGTACTTC; CDR3: CASGHSSTEATYYEQYF
D: -; length: 15; V: TRBV25-1; size: -; J: TRBJ1-4; DNA: TGTGCCAGCAGGTCCGGGGGTGCAACTAATGAAAAACTGTTTTTT; CDR3: CASRSGGATNEKLFF
D: TRBD1; length: 17; V: TRBV4-1; size: few; J: TRBJ1-1; DNA: TGCGCCAGCAGCCAGTCCGGGACAGGGCCTCTGAACACTGAAGCTTTCTTT; CDR3: CASSQSGTGPLNTEAFF
D: -; length: 14; V: TRBV4-3; size: -; J: TRBJ1-5; DNA: TGCGCCAGCAGCCAAGATCTGGGTTCTCAGCCCCAGCATTTT; CDR3: CASSQDLGSQPQHF
D: TRBD2; length: 19; V: TRBV7-2; size: -; J: TRBJ2-7; DNA: TGTGCCAGCAGCTTCCCCCGAATAGCGGGAGAGGGGGGGGCTCGCGAGCAGTACTTC; CDR3: CASSFPRIAGEGGAREQYF
D: -; length: 16; V: TRBV30; size: -; J: TRBJ1-5; DNA: TGTGCCTGGAGTTACCTTCGGGCAGGGAAAAACCAGCCCCAGCATTTT; CDR3: CAWSYLRAGKNQPQHF